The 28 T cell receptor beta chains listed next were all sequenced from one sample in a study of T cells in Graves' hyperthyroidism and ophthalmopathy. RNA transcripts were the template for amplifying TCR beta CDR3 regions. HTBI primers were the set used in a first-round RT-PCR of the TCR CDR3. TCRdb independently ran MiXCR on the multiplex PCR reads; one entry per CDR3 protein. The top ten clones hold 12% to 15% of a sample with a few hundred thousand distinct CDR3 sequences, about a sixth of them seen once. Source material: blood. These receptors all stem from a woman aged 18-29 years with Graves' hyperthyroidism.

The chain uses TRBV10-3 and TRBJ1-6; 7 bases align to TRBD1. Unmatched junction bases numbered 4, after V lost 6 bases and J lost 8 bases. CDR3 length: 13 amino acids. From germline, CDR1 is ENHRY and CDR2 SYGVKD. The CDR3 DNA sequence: TGTGCCATCAGAGTCCAGGGGGATTCACCCCTCCACTTT. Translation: CAIRVQGDSPLHF.

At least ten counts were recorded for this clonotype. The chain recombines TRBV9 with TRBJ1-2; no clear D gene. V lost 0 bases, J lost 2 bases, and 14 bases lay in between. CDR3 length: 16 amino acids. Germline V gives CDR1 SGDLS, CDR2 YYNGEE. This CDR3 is CASSVVAASANYGYTF. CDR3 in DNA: TGTGCCAGCAGCGTAGTGGCAGCTTCCGCGAACTATGGCTACACCTTC.

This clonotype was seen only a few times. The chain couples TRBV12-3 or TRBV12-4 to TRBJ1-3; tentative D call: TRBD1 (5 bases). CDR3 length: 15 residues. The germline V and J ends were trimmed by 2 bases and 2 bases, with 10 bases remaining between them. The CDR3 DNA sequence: TGTGCCAGCAGTTTATTCGGAGGGGCTGGAAACACCATATATTTT. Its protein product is CASSLFGGAGNTIYF.

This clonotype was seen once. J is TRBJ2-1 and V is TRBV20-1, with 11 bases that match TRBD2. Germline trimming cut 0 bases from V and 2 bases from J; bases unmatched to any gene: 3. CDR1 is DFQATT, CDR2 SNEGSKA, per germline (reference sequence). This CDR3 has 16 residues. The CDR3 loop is CSARDDSGRAYNEQFF. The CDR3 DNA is TGCAGTGCTAGAGACGATAGCGGGAGGGCCTACAATGAGCAGTTCTTC.

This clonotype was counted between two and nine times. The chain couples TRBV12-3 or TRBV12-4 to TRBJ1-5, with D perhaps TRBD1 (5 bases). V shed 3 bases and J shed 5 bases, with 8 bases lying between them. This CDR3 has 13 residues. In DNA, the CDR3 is TGTGCCAGCAGTTTGGTCAGGGATCAGCCCCAGCATTTT. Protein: CASSLVRDQPQHF.

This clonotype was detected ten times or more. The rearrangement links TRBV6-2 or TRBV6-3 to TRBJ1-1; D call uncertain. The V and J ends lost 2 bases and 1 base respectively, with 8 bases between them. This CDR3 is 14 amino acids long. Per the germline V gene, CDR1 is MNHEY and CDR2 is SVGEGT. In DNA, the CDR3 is TGTGCCAGCAGTTACCCCGGACGGAACACTGAAGCTTTCTTT. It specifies CASSYPGRNTEAFF.

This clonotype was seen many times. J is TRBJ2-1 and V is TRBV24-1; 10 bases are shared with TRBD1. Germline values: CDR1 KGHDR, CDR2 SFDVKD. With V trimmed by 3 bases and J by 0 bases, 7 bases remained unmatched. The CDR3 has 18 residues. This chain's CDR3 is CATSDIGTGESSYNEQFF. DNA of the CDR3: TGTGCCACCAGTGATATCGGGACAGGGGAAAGCTCCTACAATGAGCAGTTCTTC.

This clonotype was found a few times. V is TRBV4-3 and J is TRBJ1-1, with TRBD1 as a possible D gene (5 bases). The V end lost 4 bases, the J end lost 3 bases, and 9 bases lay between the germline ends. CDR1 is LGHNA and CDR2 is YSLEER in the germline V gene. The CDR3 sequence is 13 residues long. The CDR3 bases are TGCGCCAGCAGCCGGGGGATTGACACTGAAGCTTTCTTT. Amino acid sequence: CASSRGIDTEAFF.

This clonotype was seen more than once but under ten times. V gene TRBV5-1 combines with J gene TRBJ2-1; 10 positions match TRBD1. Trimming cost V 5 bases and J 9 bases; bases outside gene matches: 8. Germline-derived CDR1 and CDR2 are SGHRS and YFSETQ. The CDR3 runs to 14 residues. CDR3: CASSHGTGESEQFF. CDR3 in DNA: TGCGCCAGCAGTCACGGGACAGGGGAGAGTGAGCAGTTCTTC.

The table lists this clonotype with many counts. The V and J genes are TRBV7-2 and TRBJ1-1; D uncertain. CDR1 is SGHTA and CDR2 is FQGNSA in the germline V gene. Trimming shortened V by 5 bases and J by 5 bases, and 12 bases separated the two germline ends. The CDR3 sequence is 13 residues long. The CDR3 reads CASSPFARTEAFF. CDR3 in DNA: TGTGCCAGCAGCCCATTTGCGAGGACTGAAGCTTTCTTT.

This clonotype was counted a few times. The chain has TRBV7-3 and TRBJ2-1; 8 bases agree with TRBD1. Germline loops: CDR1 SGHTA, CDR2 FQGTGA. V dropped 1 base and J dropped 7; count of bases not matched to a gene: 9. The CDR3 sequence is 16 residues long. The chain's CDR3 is CASSLIGRTGKNEQFF. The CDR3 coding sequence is TGTGCCAGCAGCTTAATTGGACGGACAGGGAAAAATGAGCAGTTCTTC.

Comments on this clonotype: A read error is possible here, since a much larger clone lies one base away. CDR3 coding DNA: TGTGCCGGCAGTTACCGCTGGAGGACGGATTCACCCCTCCACTTT. Protein: CAGSYRWRTDSPLHF. V and J are TRBV6-5 and TRBJ1-6; D ambiguous. Germline CDR1 is MNHEY and CDR2 is SVGAGI. The CDR3 length is 15 residues.

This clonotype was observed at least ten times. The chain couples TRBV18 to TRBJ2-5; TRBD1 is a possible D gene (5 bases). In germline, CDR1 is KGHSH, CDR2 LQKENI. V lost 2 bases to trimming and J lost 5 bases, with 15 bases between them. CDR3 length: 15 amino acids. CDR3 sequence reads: CASSPVRGYGETQYF. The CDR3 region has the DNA TGTGCCAGCTCACCAGTTAGGGGATACGGCGAGACCCAGTACTTC.

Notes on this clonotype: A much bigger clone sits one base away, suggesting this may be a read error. DNA for the CDR3: TGCAGTGCAGATCGTCCACAGGGCGGTGACACTGAAGCTTTCTTT. Amino acid sequence: CSADRPQGGDTEAFF. The chain uses TRBV20-1 and TRBJ1-1; D possibly corresponds to TRBD1 (6 bases). Germline CDR1 and CDR2: DFQATT and SNEGSKA (reference sequence). The CDR3 runs 15 residues. Trimming pared 6 bases from V and 3 bases from J, leaving 20 bases between.

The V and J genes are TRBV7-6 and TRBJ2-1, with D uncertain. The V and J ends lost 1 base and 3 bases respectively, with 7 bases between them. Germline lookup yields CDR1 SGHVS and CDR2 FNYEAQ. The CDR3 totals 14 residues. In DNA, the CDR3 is TGTGCCAGCAGCTTAGGCCCAAGCTACAATGAGCAGTTCTTC. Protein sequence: CASSLGPSYNEQFF.

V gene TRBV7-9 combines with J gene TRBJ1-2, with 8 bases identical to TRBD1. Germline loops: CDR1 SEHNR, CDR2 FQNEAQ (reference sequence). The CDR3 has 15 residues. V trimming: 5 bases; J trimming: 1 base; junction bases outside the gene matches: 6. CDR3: CASSQTGEFNYGYTF. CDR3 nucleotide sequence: TGTGCCAGCAGCCAGACAGGGGAATTTAACTATGGCTACACCTTC. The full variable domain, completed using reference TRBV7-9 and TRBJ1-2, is DTGVSQNPRHKITKRGQNVTFRCDPISEHNRLYWYRQTLGQGPEFLTYFQNEAQLEKSRLLSDRFSAERPKGSFSTLEIQRTEQGDSAMYLCASSQTGEFNYGYTFGSGTRLTVV.

The CDR3 coding sequence is TGTGCCAGCAGCCCCAGGGAGTACTATGGCTACACCTTC. Protein product: CASSPREYYGYTF. The chain combines TRBV7-9 with TRBJ1-2, with D perhaps TRBD1 (5 bases). The V and J ends lost 5 bases and 3 bases respectively, with 10 bases between them. This CDR3 spans 13 amino acids. The germline V gene has CDR1 SEHNR and CDR2 FQNEAQ (reference sequence).

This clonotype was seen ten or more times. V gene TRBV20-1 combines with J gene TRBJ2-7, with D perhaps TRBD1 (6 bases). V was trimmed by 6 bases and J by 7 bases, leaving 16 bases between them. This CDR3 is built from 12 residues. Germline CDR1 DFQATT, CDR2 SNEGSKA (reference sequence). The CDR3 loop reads CSAGTNSWEQYF. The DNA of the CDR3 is TGCAGTGCCGGGACAAATTCTTGGGAGCAGTACTTC.

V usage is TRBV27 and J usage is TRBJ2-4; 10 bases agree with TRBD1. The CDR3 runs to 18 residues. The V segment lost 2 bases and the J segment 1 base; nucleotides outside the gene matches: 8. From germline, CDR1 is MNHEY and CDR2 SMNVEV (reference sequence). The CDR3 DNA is TGTGCCAGCAGTTTAACGACAGGGGGCGTTGGGGCCAAAAACATTCAGTACTTC. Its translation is CASSLTTGGVGAKNIQYF.

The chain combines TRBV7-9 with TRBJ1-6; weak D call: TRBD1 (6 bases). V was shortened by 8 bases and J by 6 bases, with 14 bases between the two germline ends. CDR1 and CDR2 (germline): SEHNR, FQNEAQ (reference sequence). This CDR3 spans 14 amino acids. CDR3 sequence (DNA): TGTGCCAGCCACCCGGACAGCTTTAATTCACCCCTCCACTTT. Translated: CASHPDSFNSPLHF. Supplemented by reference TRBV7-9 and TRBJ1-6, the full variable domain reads DTGVSQNPRHKITKRGQNVTFRCDPISEHNRLYWYRQTLGQGPEFLTYFQNEAQLEKSRLLSDRFSAERPKGSFSTLEIQRTEQGDSAMYLCASHPDSFNSPLHFGNGTRLTVT.

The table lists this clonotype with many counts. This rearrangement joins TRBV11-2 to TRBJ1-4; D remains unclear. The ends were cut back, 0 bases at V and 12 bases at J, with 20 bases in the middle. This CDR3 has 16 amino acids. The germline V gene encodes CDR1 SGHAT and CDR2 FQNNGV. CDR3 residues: CASSLDLQPFPEELFF. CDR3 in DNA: TGTGCCAGCAGCTTAGATCTACAACCATTTCCCGAGGAACTGTTTTTT. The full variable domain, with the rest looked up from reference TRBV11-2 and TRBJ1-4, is EAGVAQSPRYKIIEKRQSVAFWCNPISGHATLYWYQQILGQGPKLLIQFQNNGVVDDSQLPKDRFSAERLKGVDSTLKIQPAKLEDSAVYLCASSLDLQPFPEELFFGSGTQLSVL.

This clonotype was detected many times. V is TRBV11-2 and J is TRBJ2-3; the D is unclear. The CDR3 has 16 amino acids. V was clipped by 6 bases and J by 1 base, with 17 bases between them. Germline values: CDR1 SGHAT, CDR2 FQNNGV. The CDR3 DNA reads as TGTGCCAGCAGTCTGCTCACCCCCCGAGGCACAGATACGCAGTATTTT. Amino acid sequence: CASSLLTPRGTDTQYF.

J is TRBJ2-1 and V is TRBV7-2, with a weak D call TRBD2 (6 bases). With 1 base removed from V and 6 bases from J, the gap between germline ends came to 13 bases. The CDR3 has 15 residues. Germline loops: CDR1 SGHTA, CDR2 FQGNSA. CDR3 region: CASSLVGGSRNEQFF. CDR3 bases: TGTGCCAGCAGCTTAGTCGGAGGGAGTCGCAATGAGCAGTTCTTC.

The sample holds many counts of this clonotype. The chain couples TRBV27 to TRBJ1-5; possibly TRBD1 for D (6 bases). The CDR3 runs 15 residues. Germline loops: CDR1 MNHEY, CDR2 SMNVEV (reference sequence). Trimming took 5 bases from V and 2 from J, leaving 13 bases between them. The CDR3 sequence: CASSQGDIGNQPQHF. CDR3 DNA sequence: TGTGCCAGCAGTCAAGGGGACATAGGCAATCAGCCCCAGCATTTT.

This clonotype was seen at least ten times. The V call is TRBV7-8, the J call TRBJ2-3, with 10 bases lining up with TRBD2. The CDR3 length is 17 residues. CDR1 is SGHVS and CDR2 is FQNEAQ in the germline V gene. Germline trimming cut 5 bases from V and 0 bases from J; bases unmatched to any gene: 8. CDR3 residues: CASSRARLAGSTDTQYF. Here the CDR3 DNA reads TGTGCCAGCAGCCGAGCCCGACTAGCGGGTAGCACAGATACGCAGTATTTT. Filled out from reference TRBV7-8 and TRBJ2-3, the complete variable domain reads GAGVSQSPRYKVAKRGQDVALRCDPISGHVSLFWYQQALGQGPEFLTYFQNEAQLDKSGLPSDRFFAERPEGSVSTLKIQRTQQEDSAVYLCASSRARLAGSTDTQYFGPGTRLTVL.

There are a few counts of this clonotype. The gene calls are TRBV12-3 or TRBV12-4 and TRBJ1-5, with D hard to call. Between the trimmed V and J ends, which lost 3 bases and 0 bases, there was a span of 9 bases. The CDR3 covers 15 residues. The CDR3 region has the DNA TGTGCCAGCAGTTTTAACACCAATAGCAATCAGCCCCAGCATTTT. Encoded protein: CASSFNTNSNQPQHF.

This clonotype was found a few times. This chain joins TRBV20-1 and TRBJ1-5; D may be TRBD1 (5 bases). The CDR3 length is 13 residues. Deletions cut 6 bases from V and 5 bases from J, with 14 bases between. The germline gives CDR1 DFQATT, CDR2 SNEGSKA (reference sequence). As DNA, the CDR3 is TGCAGTGCCCGGCGCAGGGACTATCAGCCCCAGCATTTT. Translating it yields CSARRRDYQPQHF.

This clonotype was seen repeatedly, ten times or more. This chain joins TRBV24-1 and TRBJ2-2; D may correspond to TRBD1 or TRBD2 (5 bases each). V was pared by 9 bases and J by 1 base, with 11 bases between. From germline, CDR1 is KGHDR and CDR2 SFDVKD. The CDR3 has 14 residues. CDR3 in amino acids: CATRGHKNTGELFF. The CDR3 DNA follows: TGTGCCACCCGGGGCCATAAGAACACCGGGGAGCTGTTTTTT.